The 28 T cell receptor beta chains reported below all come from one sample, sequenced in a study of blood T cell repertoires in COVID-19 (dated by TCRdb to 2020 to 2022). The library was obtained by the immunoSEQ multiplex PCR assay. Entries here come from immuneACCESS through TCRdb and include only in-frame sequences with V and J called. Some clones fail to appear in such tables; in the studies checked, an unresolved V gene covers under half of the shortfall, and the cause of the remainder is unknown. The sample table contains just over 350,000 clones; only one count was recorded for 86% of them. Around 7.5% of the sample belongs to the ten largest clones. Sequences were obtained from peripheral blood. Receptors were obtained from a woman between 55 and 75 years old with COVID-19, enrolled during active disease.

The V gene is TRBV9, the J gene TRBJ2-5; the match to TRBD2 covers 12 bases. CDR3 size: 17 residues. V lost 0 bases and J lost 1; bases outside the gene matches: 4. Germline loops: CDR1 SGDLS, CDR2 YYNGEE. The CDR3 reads CASSVGASGGVQETQYF. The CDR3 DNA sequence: TGTGCCAGCAGCGTAGGGGCTAGCGGGGGGGTCCAAGAGACCCAGTACTTC.

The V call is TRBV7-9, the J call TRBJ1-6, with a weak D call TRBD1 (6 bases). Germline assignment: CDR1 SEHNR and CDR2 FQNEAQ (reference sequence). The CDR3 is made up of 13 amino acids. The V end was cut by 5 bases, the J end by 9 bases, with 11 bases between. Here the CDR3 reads CASSAGAISPLHF. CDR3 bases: TGTGCCAGCAGCGCAGGGGCCATTTCACCCCTCCACTTT.

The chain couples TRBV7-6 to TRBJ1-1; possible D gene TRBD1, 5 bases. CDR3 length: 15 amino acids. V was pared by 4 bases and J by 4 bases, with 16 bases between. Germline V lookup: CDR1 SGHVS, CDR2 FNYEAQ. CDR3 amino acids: CASSSSGGVGTEAFF. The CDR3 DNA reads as TGTGCCAGCAGCTCCTCGGGAGGGGTGGGCACTGAAGCTTTCTTT.

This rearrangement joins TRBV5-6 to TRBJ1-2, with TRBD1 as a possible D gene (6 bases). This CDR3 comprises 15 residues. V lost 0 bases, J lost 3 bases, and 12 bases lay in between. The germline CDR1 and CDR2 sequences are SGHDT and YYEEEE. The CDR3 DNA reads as TGTGCCAGCAGCTTGGGGGACACCGATTACTATGGCTACACCTTC. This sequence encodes CASSLGDTDYYGYTF.

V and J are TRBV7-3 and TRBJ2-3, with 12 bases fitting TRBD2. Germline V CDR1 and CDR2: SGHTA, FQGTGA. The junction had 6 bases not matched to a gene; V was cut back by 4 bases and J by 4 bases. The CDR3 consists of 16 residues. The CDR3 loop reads CASSSRGTSGSDTQYF. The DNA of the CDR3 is TGTGCCAGCAGCTCCCGAGGGACTAGCGGGTCAGATACGCAGTATTTT.

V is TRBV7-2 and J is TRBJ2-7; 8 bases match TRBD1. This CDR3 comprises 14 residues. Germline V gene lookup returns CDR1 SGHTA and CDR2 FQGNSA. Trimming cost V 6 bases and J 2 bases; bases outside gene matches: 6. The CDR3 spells CASSSDRGPYEQYF. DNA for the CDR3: TGTGCCAGCAGTTCCGACAGGGGACCCTACGAGCAGTACTTC. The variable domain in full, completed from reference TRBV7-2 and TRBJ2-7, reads GAGVSQSPSNKVTEKGKDVELRCDPISGHTALYWYRQSLGQGLEFLIYFQGNSAPDKSGLPSDRFSAERTGGSVSTLTIQRTQQEDSAVYLCASSSDRGPYEQYFGPGTRLTVT.

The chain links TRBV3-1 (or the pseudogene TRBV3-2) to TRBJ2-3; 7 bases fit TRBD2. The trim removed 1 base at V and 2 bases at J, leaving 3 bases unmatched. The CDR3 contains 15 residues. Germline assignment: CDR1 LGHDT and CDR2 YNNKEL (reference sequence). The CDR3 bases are TGTGCCAGCAGCCAAGCAGCGGGATTCACAGATACGCAGTATTTT. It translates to CASSQAAGFTDTQYF.

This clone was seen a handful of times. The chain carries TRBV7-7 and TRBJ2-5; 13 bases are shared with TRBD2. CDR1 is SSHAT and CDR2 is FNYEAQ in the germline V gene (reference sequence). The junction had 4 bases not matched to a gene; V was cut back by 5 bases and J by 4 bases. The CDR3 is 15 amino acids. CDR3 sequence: CASSIGTSGAETQYF. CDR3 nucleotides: TGTGCCAGCAGCATCGGGACTAGCGGGGCAGAGACCCAGTACTTC.

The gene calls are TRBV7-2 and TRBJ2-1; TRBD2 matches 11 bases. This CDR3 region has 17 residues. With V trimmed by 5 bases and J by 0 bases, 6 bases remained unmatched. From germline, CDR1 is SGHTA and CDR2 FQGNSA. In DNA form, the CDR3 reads TGTGCCAGCAGCGGTACTAGCGGGGGTCACTCCTACAATGAGCAGTTCTTC. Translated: CASSGTSGGHSYNEQFF.

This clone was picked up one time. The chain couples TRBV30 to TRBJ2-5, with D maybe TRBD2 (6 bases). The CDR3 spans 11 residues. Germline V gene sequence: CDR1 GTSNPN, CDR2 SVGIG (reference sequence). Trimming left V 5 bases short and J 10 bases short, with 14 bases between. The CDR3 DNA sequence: TGTGCCTGGGGGAGGTACACCGACCAGTACTTC. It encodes CAWGRYTDQYF. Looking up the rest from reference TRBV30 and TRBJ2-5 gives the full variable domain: SQTIHQWPATLVQPVGSPLSLECTVEGTSNPNLYWYRQAAGRGLQLLFYSVGIGQISSEVPQNLSASRPQDRQFILSSKKLLLSDSGFYLCAWGRYTDQYFGPGTRLLVL.

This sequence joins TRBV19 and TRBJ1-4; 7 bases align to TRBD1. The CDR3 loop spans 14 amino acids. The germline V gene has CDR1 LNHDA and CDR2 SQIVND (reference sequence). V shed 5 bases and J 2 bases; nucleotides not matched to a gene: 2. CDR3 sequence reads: CASSPTGTNEKLFF. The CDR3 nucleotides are TGTGCCAGTAGTCCGACAGGGACTAATGAAAAACTGTTTTTT.

The CDR3 reads CASRALADSYNEQFF. CDR3 sequence (DNA): TGTGCCAGCAGAGCTCTAGCGGACTCCTACAATGAGCAGTTCTTC. The rearrangement links TRBV2 to TRBJ2-1; 7 nucleotides agree with TRBD2. V shed 6 bases and J 0 bases; nucleotides not matched to a gene: 5. Germline-derived CDR1 and CDR2 are SNHLY and FYNNEI. This CDR3 contains 15 residues.

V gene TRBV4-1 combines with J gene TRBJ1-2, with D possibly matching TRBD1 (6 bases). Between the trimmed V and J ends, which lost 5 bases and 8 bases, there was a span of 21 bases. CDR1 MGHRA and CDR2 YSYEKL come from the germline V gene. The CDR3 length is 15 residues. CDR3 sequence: CASSMLPDSGEGYTF. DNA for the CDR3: TGCGCCAGCAGCATGCTTCCGGACAGCGGTGAAGGCTACACCTTC.

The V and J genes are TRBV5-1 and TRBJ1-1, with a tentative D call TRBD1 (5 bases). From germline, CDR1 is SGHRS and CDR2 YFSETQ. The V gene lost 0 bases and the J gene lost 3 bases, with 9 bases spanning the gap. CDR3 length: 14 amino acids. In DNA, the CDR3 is TGCGCCAGCAGCTTGGGCAGGGAGGACACTGAAGCTTTCTTT. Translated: CASSLGREDTEAFF.

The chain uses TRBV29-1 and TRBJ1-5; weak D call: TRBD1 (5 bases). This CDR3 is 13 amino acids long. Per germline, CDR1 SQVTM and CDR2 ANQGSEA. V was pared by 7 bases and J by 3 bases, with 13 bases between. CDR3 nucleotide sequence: TGCAGCGCTGCCGGGGGACTCAATCAGCCCCAGCATTTT. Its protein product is CSAAGGLNQPQHF.

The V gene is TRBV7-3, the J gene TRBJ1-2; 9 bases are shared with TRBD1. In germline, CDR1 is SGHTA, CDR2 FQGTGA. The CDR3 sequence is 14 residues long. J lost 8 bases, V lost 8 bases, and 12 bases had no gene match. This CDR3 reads CASGGQGHAGGYTF. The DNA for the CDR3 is TGTGCCAGCGGGGGACAGGGACATGCGGGCGGCTACACCTTC.

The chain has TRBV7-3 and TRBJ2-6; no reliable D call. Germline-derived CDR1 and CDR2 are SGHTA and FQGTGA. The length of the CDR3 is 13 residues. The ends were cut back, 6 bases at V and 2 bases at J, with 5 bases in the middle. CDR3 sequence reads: CASRSTGANVLTF. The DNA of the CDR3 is TGTGCCAGCAGGAGTACTGGGGCCAACGTCCTGACTTTC.

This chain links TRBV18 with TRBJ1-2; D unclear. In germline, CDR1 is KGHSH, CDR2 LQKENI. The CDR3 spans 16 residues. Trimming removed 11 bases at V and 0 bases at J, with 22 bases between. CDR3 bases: TGTGCCGGCCCAGTGGCATCTCTCCATGCTAACTATGGCTACACCTTC. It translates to CAGPVASLHANYGYTF.

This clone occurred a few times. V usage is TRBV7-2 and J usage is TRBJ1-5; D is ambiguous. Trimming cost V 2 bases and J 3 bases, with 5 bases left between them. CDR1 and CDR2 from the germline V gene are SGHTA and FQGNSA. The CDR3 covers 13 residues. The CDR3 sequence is CASSLSANQPQHF. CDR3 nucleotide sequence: TGTGCCAGCAGCTTAAGCGCCAATCAGCCCCAGCATTTT. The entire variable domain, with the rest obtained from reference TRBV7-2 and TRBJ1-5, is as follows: GAGVSQSPSNKVTEKGKDVELRCDPISGHTALYWYRQSLGQGLEFLIYFQGNSAPDKSGLPSDRFSAERTGGSVSTLTIQRTQQEDSAVYLCASSLSANQPQHFGDGTRLSIL.

The CDR3: CASFLGGWDEQFF. The CDR3 bases are TGTGCCAGCTTCTTGGGGGGATGGGACGAGCAGTTCTTC. This chain joins TRBV6-5 and TRBJ2-1; possible D gene TRBD2, 6 bases. The CDR3 extends over 13 amino acids. The germline V gene encodes CDR1 MNHEY and CDR2 SVGAGI. The V end was cut by 8 bases, the J end by 10 bases, with 18 bases between.

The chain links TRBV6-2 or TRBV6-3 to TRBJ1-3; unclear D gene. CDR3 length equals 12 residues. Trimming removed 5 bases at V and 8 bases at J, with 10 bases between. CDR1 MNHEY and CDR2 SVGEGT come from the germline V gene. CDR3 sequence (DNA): TGTGCCAGCAGTCCCACGGCGGACACCATATATTTT. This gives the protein CASSPTADTIYF.

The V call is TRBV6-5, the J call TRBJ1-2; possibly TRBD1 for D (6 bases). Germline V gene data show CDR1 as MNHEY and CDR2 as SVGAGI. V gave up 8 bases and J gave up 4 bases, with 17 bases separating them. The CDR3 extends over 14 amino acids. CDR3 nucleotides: TGTGCCAGCCTTAGGGGGGGATCGGTCTATGGCTACACCTTC. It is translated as CASLRGGSVYGYTF.

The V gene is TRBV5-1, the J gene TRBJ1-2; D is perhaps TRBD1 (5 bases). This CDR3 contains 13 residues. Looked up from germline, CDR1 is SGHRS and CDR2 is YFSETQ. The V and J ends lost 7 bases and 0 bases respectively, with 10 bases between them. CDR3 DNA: TGCGCCAGCGGGGCCGGAACTAACTATGGCTACACCTTC. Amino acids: CASGAGTNYGYTF.

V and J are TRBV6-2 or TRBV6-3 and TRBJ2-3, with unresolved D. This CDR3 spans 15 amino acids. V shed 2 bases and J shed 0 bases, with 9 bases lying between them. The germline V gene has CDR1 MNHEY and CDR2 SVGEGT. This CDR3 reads CASSYDQASTDTQYF. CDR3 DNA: TGTGCCAGCAGTTACGACCAGGCTAGCACAGATACGCAGTATTTT.

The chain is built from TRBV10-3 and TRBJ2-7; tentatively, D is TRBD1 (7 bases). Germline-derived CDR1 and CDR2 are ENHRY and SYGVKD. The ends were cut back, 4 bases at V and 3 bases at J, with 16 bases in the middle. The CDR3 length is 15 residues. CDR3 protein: CAISGGRGDLYEQYF. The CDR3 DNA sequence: TGTGCCATCAGTGGGGGCAGGGGGGACCTCTACGAGCAGTACTTC.

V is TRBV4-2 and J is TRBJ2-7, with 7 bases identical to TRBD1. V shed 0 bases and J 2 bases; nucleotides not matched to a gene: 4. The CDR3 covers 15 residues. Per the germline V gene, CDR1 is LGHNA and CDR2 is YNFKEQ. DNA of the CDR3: TGTGCCAGCAGCCAAGAAAGGACAGGAACCTACGAGCAGTACTTC. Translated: CASSQERTGTYEQYF.

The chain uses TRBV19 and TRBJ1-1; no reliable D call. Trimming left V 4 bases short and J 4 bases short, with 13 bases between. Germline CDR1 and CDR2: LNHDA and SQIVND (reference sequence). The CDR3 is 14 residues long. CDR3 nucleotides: TGTGCCAGTAGTACGGGTTTTTTAAGCACTGAAGCTTTCTTT. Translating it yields CASSTGFLSTEAFF. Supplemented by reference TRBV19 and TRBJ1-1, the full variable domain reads DGGITQSPKYLFRKEGQNVTLSCEQNLNHDAMYWYRQDPGQGLRLIYYSQIVNDFQKGDIAEGYSVSREKKESFPLTVTSAQKNPTAFYLCASSTGFLSTEAFFGQGTRLTVV.

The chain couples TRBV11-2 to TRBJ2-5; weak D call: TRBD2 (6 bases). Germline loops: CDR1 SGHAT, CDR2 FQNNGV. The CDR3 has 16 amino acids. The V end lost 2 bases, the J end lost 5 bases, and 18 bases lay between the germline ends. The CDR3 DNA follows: TGTGCCAGCAGCTTACGGACCTCCGTACGGGGGGAGACCCAGTACTTC. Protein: CASSLRTSVRGETQYF.